This T cell receptor (beta chain) was sequenced in a study of T cell responses to AZD1222 COVID-19 vaccine. The method was immunoSEQ multiplex PCR; TCRdb's version includes in-frame clones alone and lacks a portion of them. The sample contains 150,000 or so clones, 80% to 95% of which appear only once. Sequencing used peripheral blood, obtained on day 0 of AZD1222 vaccination. This receptor was taken from an adult in good health.

CDR3 sequence: CASSEGLSGNTPYEQYF. CDR3 DNA: TGCGCCAGCAGTGAAGGTCTCAGCGGGAATACGCCCTACGAGCAGTACTTC. The rearrangement links TRBV10-1 to TRBJ2-7; 7 nucleotides align to TRBD2. In germline, CDR1 is WNHNN, CDR2 SYGVQD (reference sequence). The CDR3 runs to 17 residues. Unmatched junction bases numbered 13, after V lost 3 bases and J lost 2 bases.